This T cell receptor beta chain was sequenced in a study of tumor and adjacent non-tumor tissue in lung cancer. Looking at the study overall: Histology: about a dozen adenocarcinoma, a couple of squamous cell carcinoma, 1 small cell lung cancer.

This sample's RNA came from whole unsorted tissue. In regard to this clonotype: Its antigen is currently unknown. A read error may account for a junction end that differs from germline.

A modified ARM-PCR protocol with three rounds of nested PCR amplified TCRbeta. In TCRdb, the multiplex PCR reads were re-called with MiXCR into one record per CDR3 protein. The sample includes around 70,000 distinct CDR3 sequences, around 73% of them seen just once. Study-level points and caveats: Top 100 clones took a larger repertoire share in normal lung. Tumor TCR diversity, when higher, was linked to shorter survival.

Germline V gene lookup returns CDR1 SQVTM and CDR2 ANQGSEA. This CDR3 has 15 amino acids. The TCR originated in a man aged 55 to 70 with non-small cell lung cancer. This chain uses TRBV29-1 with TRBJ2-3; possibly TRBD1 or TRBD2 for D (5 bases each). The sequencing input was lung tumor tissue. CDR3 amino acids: CNVESGATGTDTQYF. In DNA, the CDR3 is TGCAACGTTGAGTCCGGGGCGACTGGTACAGATACGCAGTATTTT.